These 29 T cell receptor beta chains share one sample of origin, sequenced in a study of T cell repertoires in cytomegalovirus infection. Using its own MiXCR run on the reads, TCRdb lists one record per CDR3 protein. The sample comprises some 680,000 distinct CDR3 sequences, approximately 40% of which are singletons, and around 2.8% rests with the top ten. Sequenced input: PBMCs. Receptors originate from a human donor in good health (CMV status not recorded). Some clones in this sample may be carry-over from other donors' samples.

The sample holds many counts of this clonotype. The genes are TRBV7-8 and TRBJ2-1, with 7 bases identical to TRBD2. Losses at the gene ends were 4 bases for V and 3 bases for J; bases not matched to a gene: 12. Germline CDR1 reads SGHVS; CDR2 reads FQNEAQ. CDR3 length: 17 amino acids. In DNA, the CDR3 is TGTGCCAGCAGCTCGTTGGGGACTATCTCGATCTACAATGAGCAGTTCTTC. It is translated as CASSSLGTISIYNEQFF.

This chain links TRBV28 with TRBJ2-7; weak D call: TRBD1 (6 bases). The CDR3 sequence is 14 residues long. The germline gives CDR1 MDHEN, CDR2 SYDVKM. The germline V and J ends were trimmed by 5 bases and 3 bases, with 14 bases remaining between them. The CDR3 spells CASSTRQGHYEQYF. CDR3 coding DNA: TGTGCCAGCAGTACCCGGCAGGGGCACTACGAGCAGTACTTC. Filled out from reference TRBV28 and TRBJ2-7, the complete variable domain reads DVKVTQSSRYLVKRTGEKVFLECVQDMDHENMFWYRQDPGLGLRLIYFSYDVKMKEKGDIPEGYSVSREKKERFSLILESASTNQTSMYLCASSTRQGHYEQYFGPGTRLTVT.

The rearrangement uses TRBV30 and TRBJ1-1; D not certain. Germline-derived CDR1 and CDR2 are GTSNPN and SVGIG (reference sequence). CDR3 size: 13 residues. Trimming cost V 0 bases and J 0 bases, with 5 bases left between them. CDR3 residues: CAWSVQLNTEAFF. The CDR3, as DNA: TGTGCCTGGAGTGTCCAGCTGAACACTGAAGCTTTCTTT.

The rearrangement uses TRBV28 and TRBJ1-5; D remains unclear. The CDR3 loop spans 16 amino acids. Trimming left V 6 bases short and J 1 base short, with 16 bases between. Germline assignment: CDR1 MDHEN and CDR2 SYDVKM. In nucleotides, the CDR3 is TGTGCCAGCAGCTTCATTGGGCGGGGAAGCAATCAGCCCCAGCATTTT. The encoded protein is CASSFIGRGSNQPQHF.

The V call is TRBV12-3 or TRBV12-4, the J call TRBJ2-7; TRBD1 aligns across 8 bases. Germline trimming cut 5 bases from V and 4 bases from J; bases unmatched to any gene: 10. This CDR3 is 15 amino acids long. The CDR3 nucleotides are TGTGCCAGCAGTACTACAGGGGGAAATGAATACGAGCAGTACTTC. This encodes CASSTTGGNEYEQYF.

This clonotype was recorded a few times. The chain uses TRBV4-1 and TRBJ2-1, with TRBD2 matching 7 bases. The CDR3 totals 15 residues. CDR1 and CDR2 from the germline V gene are MGHRA and YSYEKL. The junction had 3 bases not matched to a gene; V was cut back by 1 base and J by 3 bases. The CDR3 reads CASSQVRGFYNEQFF. CDR3 sequence (DNA): TGCGCCAGCAGCCAAGTGCGGGGGTTCTACAATGAGCAGTTCTTC.

J is TRBJ1-2 and V is TRBV4-1; D may be TRBD1 (6 bases). Trimming stripped 0 bases from V and 5 bases from J, with 19 bases between. The germline V gene has CDR1 MGHRA and CDR2 YSYEKL. This CDR3 region has 17 residues. The CDR3 DNA reads as TGCGCCAGCAGCCAAGAAGGTGGGGGCTGGTCCGGATATGGCTACACCTTC. Its protein is CASSQEGGGWSGYGYTF.

The sample holds one count of this clonotype. The CDR3 spells CASSWATDKETQYF. For the CDR3, the DNA is TGTGCCAGCAGTTGGGCAACCGATAAAGAGACCCAGTACTTC. This chain joins TRBV12-3 or TRBV12-4 and TRBJ2-5; D is undetermined. Trimming stripped 4 bases from V and 3 bases from J, with 12 bases between. This CDR3 contains 14 residues.

The chain uses TRBV6-8 and TRBJ2-1; 7 bases match TRBD1. CDR1 MNHGY and CDR2 SAAAGT come from the germline V gene. The V segment lost 5 bases and the J segment 0 bases; nucleotides outside the gene matches: 1. This CDR3 is built from 14 residues. The CDR3 protein is CASSHRGSYNEQFF. CDR3 bases: TGTGCCAGCAGTCACAGGGGCTCCTACAATGAGCAGTTCTTC.

This chain joins TRBV6-1 and TRBJ1-5; no clear D. This CDR3 is built from 11 residues. V was trimmed by 7 bases and J by 6 bases, leaving 7 bases between them. CDR1 is MNHNS, CDR2 SASEGT, per germline. Written as DNA, the CDR3 is TGTGCCAGCATGGGTTTTCAGCCCCAGCATTTT. Amino acids: CASMGFQPQHF.

The chain recombines TRBV11-3 with TRBJ1-5; tentatively, D is TRBD1 (5 bases). The V gene lost 0 bases and the J gene lost 6 bases, with 9 bases spanning the gap. The CDR3 runs to 14 residues. The germline gives CDR1 SGHNT, CDR2 YENEEA. DNA of the CDR3: TGTGCCAGCAGCTTAGAGTCAGGGATTCAGCCCCAGCATTTT. This translates into CASSLESGIQPQHF.

On this clonotype itself: A much bigger clone sits one base away, suggesting this may be a read error. The chain joins TRBV7-2 to TRBJ1-5; tentative D call: TRBD1 (6 bases). Trimming cost V 2 bases and J 3 bases, with 17 bases left between them. Germline CDR1 reads SGHTA; CDR2 reads FQGNSA. The CDR3 spans 17 residues. DNA for the CDR3: TGTGCCAGCAGCTTAAGGGAAGGGGGTTGGGTCAATCAGCCCCAGCATTTT. Protein: CASSLREGGWVNQPQHF.

The sample holds many counts of this clonotype. The chain couples TRBV7-8 to TRBJ1-2; D is uncertain. The CDR3 loop spans 14 amino acids. Germline-derived CDR1 and CDR2 are SGHVS and FQNEAQ. V was shortened by 5 bases and J by 3 bases, with 13 bases between the two germline ends. CDR3 residues: CASSPPGRYYGYTF. In DNA form, the CDR3 reads TGTGCCAGCAGCCCGCCCGGGAGGTACTATGGCTACACCTTC.

This clonotype was picked up a small number of times. The chain links TRBV28 to TRBJ2-4; unclear D gene. The CDR3 runs to 14 residues. Between the trimmed V and J ends, which lost 1 base and 1 base, there was a span of 5 bases. Germline loops: CDR1 MDHEN, CDR2 SYDVKM. Written as DNA, the CDR3 is TGTGCCAGCAGTTTATATGGCGCCAAAAACATTCAGTACTTC. This translates into CASSLYGAKNIQYF.

The CDR3 region has the DNA TGTGCCAGCAGCTCCGGACAGGGAAGGTGGTACAATGAGCAGTTCTTC. Residues: CASSSGQGRWYNEQFF. The V and J genes are TRBV7-9 and TRBJ2-1; 8 bases line up with TRBD1. The CDR3 totals 16 residues. The germline V gene has CDR1 SEHNR and CDR2 FQNEAQ (reference sequence). The junction had 9 bases not matched to a gene; V was cut back by 4 bases and J by 4 bases. Looking up the rest from reference TRBV7-9 and TRBJ2-1 gives the full variable domain: DTGVSQNPRHKITKRGQNVTFRCDPISEHNRLYWYRQTLGQGPEFLTYFQNEAQLEKSRLLSDRFSAERPKGSFSTLEIQRTEQGDSAMYLCASSSGQGRWYNEQFFGPGTRLTVL.

This clonotype turned up a few times. The chain combines TRBV10-3 with TRBJ2-5, with D perhaps being TRBD1 or TRBD2 (5 bases each). Germline CDR1 is ENHRY and CDR2 is SYGVKD. Trimming took 10 bases from V and 1 from J, leaving 19 bases between them. The CDR3 runs 15 residues. The CDR3 protein is CATMAGRVPQETQYF. Here the CDR3 DNA reads TGTGCCACCATGGCGGGCAGGGTTCCCCAAGAGACCCAGTACTTC.

This clonotype was recorded many times. The rearrangement uses TRBV7-8 and TRBJ2-2; possible D gene TRBD2, 5 bases. The CDR3 contains 15 residues. Trimming removed 3 bases at V and 5 bases at J, with 13 bases between. CDR1 SGHVS and CDR2 FQNEAQ come from the germline V gene. The CDR3 protein is CASSFFVGGTGELFF. In nucleotides, the CDR3 is TGTGCCAGCAGCTTCTTTGTGGGCGGGACCGGGGAGCTGTTTTTT. Based on the CDR3 plus reference TRBV7-8 and TRBJ2-2, the full variable domain is GAGVSQSPRYKVAKRGQDVALRCDPISGHVSLFWYQQALGQGPEFLTYFQNEAQLDKSGLPSDRFFAERPEGSVSTLKIQRTQQEDSAVYLCASSFFVGGTGELFFGEGSRLTVL.

The rearrangement joins TRBV5-4 to TRBJ2-2; 8 bases map to TRBD1. Germline V gene data show CDR1 as SGHNT and CDR2 as YYREEE (reference sequence). V gave up 3 bases and J gave up 1 base; unmatched junction bases: 2. The CDR3 is 15 amino acids. The CDR3 region has the DNA TGTGCCAGCAGCTACGGGACAGGGAACACCGGGGAGCTGTTTTTT. This translates into CASSYGTGNTGELFF.

This clonotype has only one observation. V is TRBV7-9 and J is TRBJ1-2; 7 bases match TRBD1. Germline V gene sequence: CDR1 SEHNR, CDR2 FQNEAQ (reference sequence). The junction had 6 bases not matched to a gene; V was cut back by 5 bases and J by 3 bases. The CDR3 totals 14 residues. The CDR3 nucleotides read TGTGCCAGCAGCGTAATACAGGGGTACTATGGCTACACCTTC. This codes for CASSVIQGYYGYTF.

In this sample, this clonotype turned up a few times. The chain joins TRBV28 to TRBJ2-5; D is ambiguous. CDR1 and CDR2 (germline): MDHEN, SYDVKM. The CDR3 runs to 12 residues. The V end was cut by 6 bases, the J end by 5 bases, with 10 bases between. The CDR3 is CASSRIGETQYF. In nucleotides, the CDR3 is TGTGCCAGCAGCCGGATTGGGGAGACCCAGTACTTC.

The chain combines TRBV30 with TRBJ1-1, with a weak D call TRBD1 (6 bases). Germline V gene data show CDR1 as GTSNPN and CDR2 as SVGIG (reference sequence). This CDR3 is 13 amino acids long. V was pared by 3 bases and J by 2 bases, with 10 bases between. CDR3 amino acids: CAWRVDRNTEAFF. CDR3 coding DNA: TGTGCCTGGAGGGTGGACAGAAACACTGAAGCTTTCTTT.

Worth noting for this clonotype: This clone may be a read error of a much larger clone one base away. This chain connects TRBV7-2 to TRBJ2-3, with a possible D match to TRBD1 (5 bases). Germline-derived CDR1 and CDR2 are SGHTA and FQGNSA. The CDR3 sequence is 12 residues long. With 5 bases removed from V and 8 bases from J, the gap between germline ends came to 11 bases. The CDR3 nucleotides are TGTGCCAGCAGCCCAGCTGGGGCTACGCAGTATTTT. Protein product: CASSPAGATQYF.

Worth noting for this clonotype: A read error may explain this, as a much larger clone is one base away. The rearrangement joins TRBV7-8 to TRBJ2-7, with TRBD1 matching over 7 bases. The germline V gene has CDR1 SGHVS and CDR2 FQNEAQ. This CDR3 spans 13 amino acids. The CDR3, as DNA: TGTGCCAGCAACTCAGGGGGACCCTACGGGCAGTACTTC. It translates to CASNSGGPYGQYF. Full variable domain (outside the CDR3, taken from reference TRBV7-8 and TRBJ2-7): GAGVSQSPRYKVAKRGQDVALRCDPISGHVSLFWYQQALGQGPEFLTYFQNEAQLDKSGLPSDRFFAERPEGSVSTLKIQRTQQEDSAVYLCASNSGGPYGQYFGPGTRLTVT.

This clonotype occurred a few times. This chain uses TRBV7-9 with TRBJ2-3, with D perhaps given as TRBD1 or TRBD2 (5 bases each). Germline lookup yields CDR1 SEHNR and CDR2 FQNEAQ (reference sequence). There are 16 residues in the CDR3. V lost 1 base, J lost 0 bases, and 11 bases lay in between. Here the CDR3 DNA reads TGTGCCAGCAGCTTAGGGGCCCGGGACAGCACAGATACGCAGTATTTT. Amino acid sequence: CASSLGARDSTDTQYF.

This clonotype turned up a few times. The chain couples TRBV7-6 to TRBJ2-2; TRBD2 matches at 8 bases. In germline, CDR1 is SGHVS, CDR2 FNYEAQ. CDR3 size: 17 residues. V gave up 4 bases and J gave up 0 bases; unmatched junction bases: 7. The CDR3 is CASSSSAAGANTGELFF. DNA of the CDR3: TGTGCCAGCAGCTCCTCCGCAGCGGGGGCGAACACCGGGGAGCTGTTTTTT.

CDR3 protein: CASSLGLGRVGGYSYNEQFF. In nucleotides, the CDR3 is TGTGCCAGCAGCTTAGGACTGGGGAGAGTCGGAGGCTACTCCTACAATGAGCAGTTCTTC. V and J are TRBV7-2 and TRBJ2-1; D possibly corresponds to TRBD2 (5 bases). The germline gives CDR1 SGHTA, CDR2 FQGNSA. V lost 1 base and J lost 0, with 22 bases in between. The CDR3 contains 20 residues.

The CDR3 DNA is TGTGCCAGCAGTTCCCCCAGGAGCGGTCCCTACGAGCAGTACTTC. This translates into CASSSPRSGPYEQYF. This chain uses TRBV6-1 with TRBJ2-7, with D perhaps matching TRBD2 (5 bases). This CDR3 comprises 15 residues. Trimming cost V 5 bases and J 2 bases, with 16 bases left between them. Germline V gene data show CDR1 as MNHNS and CDR2 as SASEGT.

In its sample, this clonotype was seen a few times. The gene calls are TRBV6-5 and TRBJ1-2; D might be TRBD1 (6 bases). V was clipped by 7 bases and J by 5 bases, with 20 bases between them. CDR3 length equals 15 residues. CDR1 and CDR2 from the germline V gene are MNHEY and SVGAGI. The CDR3 reads CASKPRTDSVYGYTF. CDR3 bases: TGTGCCAGCAAACCCCGAACGGACAGCGTTTATGGCTACACCTTC.

This sequence joins TRBV20-1 and TRBJ1-5, with unresolved D. In germline, CDR1 is DFQATT, CDR2 SNEGSKA (reference sequence). V was clipped by 3 bases and J by 6 bases, with 18 bases between them. The CDR3 has 15 residues. The DNA for the CDR3 is TGCAGTGCTAGTGGTGGGCAGTTCGGTGGTCAGCCCCAGCATTTT. Protein product: CSASGGQFGGQPQHF.